A selection of T cell receptor beta chains follows, all from one sample in a study of cytomegalovirus exposure and HLA in healthy donors. Generated by immunoSEQ multiplex PCR, the TCRdb table keeps only in-frame clones and is missing some. This sample contains tens of thousands of clones. Material for sequencing was PBMCs. Receptors originate from a woman aged 45-65 years in good health and CMV-seropositive. Each CDR3 is given with its conserved first and last residue. The order of the fields is J gene, V gene, CDR3 length, CDR3 protein.

>TRBJ1-2|TRBV29-1|12
CSVDPGNYGYTF
>TRBJ2-3|TRBV5-6|13
CASSHAGTDTQYF
>TRBJ2-7|TRBV28|15
CASSLRTSGKYEQYF
>TRBJ1-1|TRBV7-9|18
CASSLEELRSGENTEAFF
>TRBJ1-1|TRBV6-1|11
CALGTDTEAFF
>TRBJ2-1|TRBV10-2|11
CASSSREEQFF
>TRBJ2-1|TRBV10-3|15
CAISAAVRGKNEQFF
>TRBJ2-1|TRBV5-1|13
CASHSGSYNEQFF
>TRBJ2-1|TRBV5-1|15
CASSLSVSPLNEQFF
>TRBJ1-6|TRBV18|14
CASSSDRRNSPLHF
>TRBJ2-7|TRBV19|14
CASSIDWTTYEQYF
>TRBJ1-1|TRBV13|18
CAPSQGGGWFPQNTEAFF
>TRBJ1-1|TRBV10-3|15
CAISDRATQGTEAFF
>TRBJ1-3|TRBV10-1|14
CASSESGAGNTIYF
>TRBJ1-3|TRBV2|17
CASTLRTVDSSGNTIYF
>TRBJ1-4|TRBV2|15
CASSDFGSEGEKLFF
>TRBJ1-2|TRBV7-9|16
CASSPSGAGFNYGYTF
>TRBJ1-2|TRBV2|12
CASTRGGYGYTF
>TRBJ2-1|TRBV19|17
CASSIFGSGGRFNEQFF
>TRBJ2-7|TRBV5-4|16
CASSLTGTGGHYEQYF
>TRBJ2-1|TRBV28|13
CASRSSGPHEQFF
>TRBJ2-7|TRBV28|13
CASSNRANYEQYF
>TRBJ2-7|TRBV5-4|12
CASSKQSYEQYF
>TRBJ2-1|TRBV19|18
CAPSISRGLAGDDNEQFF
>TRBJ2-5|TRBV30|15
CAWSKGQGFQETQYF
>TRBJ1-6|TRBV6-1|14
CASSRQGTNSPLHF
>TRBJ1-1|TRBV11-2|16
CASSRYRTELNTEAFF
>TRBJ2-5|TRBV25-1|15
CASSESTSGQETQYF
>TRBJ2-7|TRBV5-1|13
CASSAAGMGEQYF
>TRBJ1-3|TRBV30|13
CAWSPGLGDTIYF
>TRBJ1-2|TRBV6-5|14
CASSSTGQTNGYTF
>TRBJ1-3|TRBV30|14
CAWTRQGSGNTIYF
>TRBJ1-4|TRBV15|14
CATSRDRFNEKLFF
>TRBJ1-5|TRBV30|13
CAWSVGGHQPQHF
>TRBJ2-3|TRBV7-3|14
CASSLGTSTDTQYF
>TRBJ2-1|TRBV27|13
CASSLSSYNEQFF